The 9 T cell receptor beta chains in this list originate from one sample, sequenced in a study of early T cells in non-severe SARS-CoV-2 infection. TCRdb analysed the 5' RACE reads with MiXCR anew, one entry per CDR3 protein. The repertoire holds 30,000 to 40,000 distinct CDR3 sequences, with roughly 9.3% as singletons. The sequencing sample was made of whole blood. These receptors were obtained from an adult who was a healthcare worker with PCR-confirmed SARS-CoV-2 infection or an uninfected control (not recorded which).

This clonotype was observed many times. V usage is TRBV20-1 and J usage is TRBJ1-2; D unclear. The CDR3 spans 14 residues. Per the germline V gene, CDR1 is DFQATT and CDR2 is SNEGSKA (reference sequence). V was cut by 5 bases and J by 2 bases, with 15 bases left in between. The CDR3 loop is CSAAPAGGNYGYTF. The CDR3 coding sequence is TGCAGTGCTGCTCCGGCAGGAGGAAACTATGGCTACACCTTC.

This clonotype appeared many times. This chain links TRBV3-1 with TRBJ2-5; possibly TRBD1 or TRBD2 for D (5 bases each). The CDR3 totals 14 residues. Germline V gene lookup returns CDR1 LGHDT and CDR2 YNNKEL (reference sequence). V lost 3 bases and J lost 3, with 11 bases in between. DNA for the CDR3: TGTGCCAGCAGCCACATGGGGGTGAAAGAGACCCAGTACTTC. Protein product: CASSHMGVKETQYF.

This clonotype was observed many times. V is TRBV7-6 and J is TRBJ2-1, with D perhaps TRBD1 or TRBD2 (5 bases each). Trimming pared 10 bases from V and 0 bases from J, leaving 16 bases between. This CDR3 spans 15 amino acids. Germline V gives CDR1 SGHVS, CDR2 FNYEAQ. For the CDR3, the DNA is TGTGCCATCCAGGGCGGGCCTAGCTCCTACAATGAGCAGTTCTTC. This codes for CAIQGGPSSYNEQFF. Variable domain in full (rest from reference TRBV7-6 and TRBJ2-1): GAGVSQSPRYKVTKRGQDVALRCDPISGHVSLYWYRQALGQGPEFLTYFNYEAQQDKSGLPNDRFSAERPEGSISTLTIQRTEQRDSAMYRCAIQGGPSSYNEQFFGPGTRLTVL.

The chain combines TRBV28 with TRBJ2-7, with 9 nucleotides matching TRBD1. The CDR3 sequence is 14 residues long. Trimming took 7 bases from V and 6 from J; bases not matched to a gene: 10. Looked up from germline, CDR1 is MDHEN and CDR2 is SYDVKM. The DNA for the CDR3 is TGTGCCAGCATTCCACAGGGGGCGGTGCCCGAGCAGTACTTC. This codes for CASIPQGAVPEQYF.

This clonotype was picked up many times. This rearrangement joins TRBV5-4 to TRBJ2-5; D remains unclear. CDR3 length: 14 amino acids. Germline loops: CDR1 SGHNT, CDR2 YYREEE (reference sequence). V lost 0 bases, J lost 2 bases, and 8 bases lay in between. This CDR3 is CASSLGRRQETQYF. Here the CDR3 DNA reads TGTGCCAGCAGCTTGGGGCGCAGGCAAGAGACCCAGTACTTC.

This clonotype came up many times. CDR3 sequence reads: CASSSRGFSTDTQYF. DNA of the CDR3: TGTGCCAGCAGCTCCAGGGGTTTCAGCACAGATACGCAGTATTTT. The genes are TRBV7-6 and TRBJ2-3; possible D gene TRBD1, 6 bases. V was cut by 4 bases and J by 0 bases, with 11 bases left in between. Germline-derived CDR1 and CDR2 are SGHVS and FNYEAQ. CDR3 size: 15 residues.

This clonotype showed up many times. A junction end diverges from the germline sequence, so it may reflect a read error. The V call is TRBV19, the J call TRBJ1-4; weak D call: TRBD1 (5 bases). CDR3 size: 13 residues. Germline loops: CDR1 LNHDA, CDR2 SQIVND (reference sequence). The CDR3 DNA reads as TGTGCCAGTAGTAGGGGACCGTTTGAAACACTGTTTTTT. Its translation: CASSRGPFETLFF.

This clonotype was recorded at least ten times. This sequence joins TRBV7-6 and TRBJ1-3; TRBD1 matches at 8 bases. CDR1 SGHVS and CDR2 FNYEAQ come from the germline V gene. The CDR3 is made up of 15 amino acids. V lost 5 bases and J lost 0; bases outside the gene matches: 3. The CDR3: CASSTGGTSGNTIYF. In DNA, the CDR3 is TGTGCCAGCAGCACAGGGGGTACCTCTGGAAACACCATATATTTT.

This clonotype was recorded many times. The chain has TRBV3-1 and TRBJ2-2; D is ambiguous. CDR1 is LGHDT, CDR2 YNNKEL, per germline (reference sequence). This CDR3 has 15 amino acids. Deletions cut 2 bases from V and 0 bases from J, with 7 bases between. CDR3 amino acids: CASSQIFANTGELFF. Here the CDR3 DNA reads TGTGCCAGCAGCCAAATTTTTGCGAACACCGGGGAGCTGTTTTTT. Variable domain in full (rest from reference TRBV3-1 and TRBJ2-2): DTAVSQTPKYLVTQMGNDKSIKCEQNLGHDTMYWYKQDSKKFLKIMFSYNNKELIINETVPNRFSPKSPDKAHLNLHINSLELGDSAVYFCASSQIFANTGELFFGEGSRLTVL.